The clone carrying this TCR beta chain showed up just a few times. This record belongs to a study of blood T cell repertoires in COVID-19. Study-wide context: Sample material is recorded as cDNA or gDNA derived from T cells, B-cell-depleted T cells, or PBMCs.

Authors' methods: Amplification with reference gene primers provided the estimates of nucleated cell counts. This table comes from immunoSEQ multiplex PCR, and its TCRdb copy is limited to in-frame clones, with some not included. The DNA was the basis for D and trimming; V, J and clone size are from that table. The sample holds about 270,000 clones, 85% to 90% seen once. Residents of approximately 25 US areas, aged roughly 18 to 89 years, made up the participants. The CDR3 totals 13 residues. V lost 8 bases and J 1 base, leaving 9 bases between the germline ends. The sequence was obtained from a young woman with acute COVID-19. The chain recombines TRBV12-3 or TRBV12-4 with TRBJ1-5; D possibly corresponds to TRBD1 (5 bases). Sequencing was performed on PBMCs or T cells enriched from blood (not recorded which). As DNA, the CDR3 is TGTGCCAGCTCGGGGGGGAGCAATCAGCCCCAGCATTTT. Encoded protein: CASSGGSNQPQHF.